A selection of T cell receptor beta chains follows, all from one sample in a study of PD-1 blockade in classical Hodgkin lymphoma. Repertoires were generated with immunoSEQ multiplex PCR, while TCRdb's copy carries only in-frame clones and drops some. The sample records 45,000 or so clones, about nine tenths being singletons. The sequenced sample was peripheral blood mononuclear cells (PBMCs), obtained at baseline. These TCRs come from a human donor with classical Hodgkin lymphoma. The CDR3 runs from the conserved cysteine through the conserved F or W. The order of the fields is J gene, clone size, D gene, V gene, CDR3 protein, CDR3 DNA. D genes are given only for firm matches. Expanded clones are given a class, and other clones once, few, many or no size at all.

J: TRBJ2-3
size: -
D: -
V: TRBV19
CDR3: CASSMGLGGRADTQYF
DNA: TGTGCCAGTAGTATGGGCCTGGGGGGCAGAGCAGATACGCAGTATTTT

J: TRBJ2-3
size: -
D: -
V: TRBV11-3
CDR3: CASSLRLGGREDTQYF
DNA: TGTGCCAGCAGCTTGAGATTGGGCGGCCGGGAAGATACGCAGTATTTT

J: TRBJ2-5
size: -
D: TRBD2
V: TRBV19
CDR3: CASSPRGGLETQYF
DNA: TGTGCCAGTAGTCCGCGGGGGGGATTAGAGACCCAGTACTTC

J: TRBJ2-3
size: -
D: TRBD1
V: TRBV5-4
CDR3: CASSLPRGTDTQYF
DNA: TGTGCCAGCAGCTTGCCCAGGGGGACAGATACGCAGTATTTT

J: TRBJ2-2
size: -
D: -
V: TRBV6-4
CDR3: CASSLEGNTGELFF
DNA: TGTGCCAGCAGTTTGGAAGGGAACACCGGGGAGCTGTTTTTT

J: TRBJ2-1
size: -
D: TRBD1
V: TRBV7-9
CDR3: CASSLAPGQGARKGNEQFF
DNA: TGTGCCAGCAGCTTAGCCCCCGGGCAGGGGGCGAGGAAGGGCAATGAGCAGTTCTTC

J: TRBJ2-6
size: -
D: -
V: TRBV5-4
CDR3: CASSWTPPSGANVLTF
DNA: TGTGCCAGCAGCTGGACACCGCCCTCTGGGGCCAACGTCCTGACTTTC

J: TRBJ2-1
size: -
D: -
V: TRBV11-2
CDR3: CASTLSYSVDNEQFF
DNA: TGTGCCAGCACCTTGTCATATTCCGTCGACAATGAGCAGTTCTTC

J: TRBJ2-3
size: -
D: TRBD1
V: TRBV12-5
CDR3: CASGLGQGATDTQYF
DNA: TGTGCTAGTGGTTTGGGACAGGGGGCAACAGATACGCAGTATTTT

J: TRBJ1-2
size: -
D: -
V: TRBV6-5
CDR3: CASSYGGAPNYGYTF
DNA: TGTGCCAGCAGTTACGGGGGGGCGCCTAACTATGGCTACACCTTC

J: TRBJ1-3
size: -
D: -
V: TRBV9
CDR3: CASSVGTSGNTIYF
DNA: TGTGCCAGCAGCGTAGGAACATCTGGAAACACCATATATTTT

J: TRBJ1-2
size: -
D: -
V: TRBV4-3
CDR3: CASSQDGGGFYGYTF
DNA: TGCGCCAGCAGCCAAGATGGGGGAGGGTTCTATGGCTACACCTTC

J: TRBJ2-5
size: once
D: TRBD1
V: TRBV7-2
CDR3: CASIRDRRPKETQYF
DNA: TGTGCCAGCATCCGGGACAGACGCCCTAAAGAGACCCAGTACTTC

J: TRBJ1-4
size: -
D: TRBD1
V: TRBV2
CDR3: CASSGGTGGQTNEKLFF
DNA: TGTGCCAGCAGTGGAGGGACAGGGGGCCAAACTAATGAAAAACTGTTTTTT

J: TRBJ1-1
size: once
D: -
V: TRBV2
CDR3: CASSDRGGLNTEAFF
DNA: TGTGCCAGCAGTGACAGGGGAGGACTTAACACTGAAGCTTTCTTT

J: TRBJ2-3
size: -
D: TRBD2
V: TRBV19
CDR3: CASAAGGPDTQYF
DNA: TGTGCCAGCGCAGCGGGAGGGCCAGATACGCAGTATTTT

J: TRBJ2-6
size: -
D: TRBD2
V: TRBV27
CDR3: CASAGLAGFSGANVLTF
DNA: TGTGCCAGCGCCGGACTAGCGGGATTCTCTGGGGCCAACGTCCTGACTTTC

J: TRBJ2-7
size: -
D: -
V: TRBV5-8
CDR3: CASSTRGAVYEQYF
DNA: TGTGCCAGCAGCACAAGGGGGGCCGTCTACGAGCAGTACTTC

J: TRBJ1-1
size: -
D: -
V: TRBV27
CDR3: CASSQNKFQGWYTEAFF
DNA: TGTGCCAGCAGCCAGAATAAGTTTCAGGGTTGGTACACTGAAGCTTTCTTT

J: TRBJ2-3
size: -
D: TRBD2
V: TRBV2
CDR3: CASSEARAGGASDTQYF
DNA: TGTGCCAGCAGTGAAGCGAGGGCGGGGGGGGCCTCAGATACGCAGTATTTT

J: TRBJ1-1
size: -
D: -
V: TRBV7-9
CDR3: CASTKPSSGPRRIF
DNA: TGTGCCAGCACCAAACCCTCCTCAGGACCCCGGAGAATCTTT

J: TRBJ1-1
size: -
D: -
V: TRBV11-2
CDR3: CASSLRGRNTEAFF
DNA: TGTGCCAGCAGCTTAAGGGGAAGGAACACTGAAGCTTTCTTT

J: TRBJ2-3
size: -
D: -
V: TRBV2
CDR3: CANGWMRRGDTQYF
DNA: TGTGCCAATGGCTGGATGCGAAGGGGGGATACGCAGTATTTT

J: TRBJ2-2
size: -
D: -
V: TRBV7-6
CDR3: CASSPLGGIANTGELFF
DNA: TGTGCCAGCAGCCCACTGGGCGGAATCGCGAACACCGGGGAGCTGTTTTTT

J: TRBJ2-1
size: -
D: -
V: TRBV15
CDR3: CATSFDFTAYNEQFF
DNA: TGTGCCACCAGCTTCGACTTTACGGCCTACAATGAGCAGTTCTTC

J: TRBJ2-1
size: -
D: -
V: TRBV19
CDR3: CASRGGPGRSNEQFF
DNA: TGTGCCAGTCGCGGCGGACCGGGAAGATCCAATGAGCAGTTCTTC

J: TRBJ2-7
size: -
D: TRBD2
V: TRBV7-6
CDR3: CASSPGLAGGTHEQYF
DNA: TGTGCCAGCAGCCCTGGGCTAGCGGGAGGTACCCACGAGCAGTACTTC

J: TRBJ2-5
size: -
D: TRBD2
V: TRBV5-4
CDR3: CASSLPGGGETQYF
DNA: TGTGCCAGCAGCTTGCCGGGGGGGGGAGAGACCCAGTACTTC

J: TRBJ2-3
size: -
D: -
V: TRBV29-1
CDR3: CSVVESASLTDTQYF
DNA: TGCAGCGTTGTTGAGTCAGCCTCGCTCACAGATACGCAGTATTTT

J: TRBJ2-7
size: few
D: -
V: TRBV9
CDR3: CASSVQGSSYEQYF
DNA: TGTGCCAGCAGCGTCCAGGGGTCCTCCTACGAGCAGTACTTC

J: TRBJ1-5
size: few
D: -
V: TRBV9
CDR3: CASSGPVEIAQHF
DNA: TGTGCCAGCAGCGGCCCGGTTGAGATAGCCCAGCATTTT

J: TRBJ1-5
size: -
D: -
V: TRBV12-5
CDR3: CASGFPLSNQPQHF
DNA: TGTGCTAGTGGTTTCCCCCTTAGCAATCAGCCCCAGCATTTT

J: TRBJ2-5
size: -
D: -
V: TRBV2
CDR3: CASSQLLQETQYF
DNA: TGTGCCAGCAGTCAACTGCTTCAAGAGACCCAGTACTTC

J: TRBJ2-7
size: -
D: -
V: TRBV1
CDR3: CTSSEISKDRGRSREQYF
DNA: TGCACCAGCAGCGAAATAAGCAAGGACAGGGGGCGAAGCCGCGAGCAGTACTTC

J: TRBJ2-2
size: -
D: TRBD1
V: TRBV7-9
CDR3: CASSFRGQSGELFF
DNA: TGTGCCAGCAGCTTCAGGGGGCAAAGCGGGGAGCTGTTTTTT

J: TRBJ2-1
size: -
D: -
V: TRBV27
CDR3: CASSLLETANEQFF
DNA: TGTGCCAGCAGTTTGTTGGAGACGGCCAATGAGCAGTTCTTC

J: TRBJ1-2
size: once
D: -
V: TRBV28
CDR3: CASRAFVGNYGYTF
DNA: TGTGCCAGCAGGGCTTTCGTCGGAAACTATGGCTACACCTTC

J: TRBJ1-5
size: -
D: TRBD1
V: TRBV10-1
CDR3: CASRGTGEKCQPQHF
DNA: TGCGCCAGCAGAGGGACAGGGGAAAAATGTCAGCCCCAGCATTTT

J: TRBJ1-5
size: -
D: -
V: TRBV7-8
CDR3: CASSLVAGSNQPQHF
DNA: TGTGCCAGCAGCTTAGTTGCAGGCAGCAATCAGCCCCAGCATTTT

J: TRBJ2-3
size: -
D: -
V: TRBV7-6
CDR3: CASSSPAGSTDTQYF
DNA: TGTGCCAGCAGCTCCCCAGCGGGTAGCACAGATACGCAGTATTTT

J: TRBJ2-7
size: -
D: TRBD1
V: TRBV6-1
CDR3: CASSPAGGPPYEQYF
DNA: TGTGCCAGCAGCCCTGCAGGGGGCCCGCCCTACGAGCAGTACTTC

J: TRBJ1-5
size: -
D: -
V: TRBV25-1
CDR3: CASSDGSQPQHF
DNA: TGTGCCAGCAGTGATGGCTCCCAGCCCCAGCATTTT

J: TRBJ2-5
size: -
D: -
V: TRBV9
CDR3: CASSGWGRTQETQYF
DNA: TGTGCCAGCAGCGGTTGGGGCAGGACCCAAGAGACCCAGTACTTC

J: TRBJ2-3
size: few
D: TRBD1
V: TRBV15
CDR3: CATSTRQGWSTDTQYF
DNA: TGTGCCACCAGCACCCGACAGGGATGGAGCACAGATACGCAGTATTTT

J: TRBJ2-1
size: -
D: TRBD2
V: TRBV2
CDR3: CASRRLAGDNEQFF
DNA: TGTGCCAGCAGGCGACTAGCGGGAGACAATGAGCAGTTCTTC

J: TRBJ1-2
size: once
D: -
V: TRBV18
CDR3: CASSPDGSYGYTF
DNA: TGTGCCAGCTCCCCGGACGGAAGCTATGGCTACACCTTC

J: TRBJ1-2
size: -
D: -
V: TRBV5-6
CDR3: CASSLVPDNYGYTF
DNA: TGTGCCAGCAGCTTGGTCCCCGATAACTATGGCTACACCTTC

J: TRBJ2-1
size: -
D: TRBD2
V: TRBV19
CDR3: CASSIVLAGDNEQFF
DNA: TGTGCCAGTAGTATAGTTCTAGCGGGGGACAATGAGCAGTTCTTC

J: TRBJ2-3
size: medium-sized
D: -
V: TRBV5-1
CDR3: CASSLGAYSTDTQYF
DNA: TGCGCCAGCAGCTTGGGGGCCTATAGCACAGATACGCAGTATTTT

J: TRBJ1-2
size: -
D: -
V: TRBV29-1
CDR3: CSVLRGGSYGYTF
DNA: TGCAGCGTATTAAGGGGGGGTAGCTATGGCTACACCTTC

J: TRBJ2-7
size: -
D: -
V: TRBV28
CDR3: CASLGDPRSYEQYF
DNA: TGTGCCAGCCTCGGGGACCCACGCTCCTACGAGCAGTACTTC

J: TRBJ1-2
size: -
D: -
V: TRBV6-1
CDR3: CASSEAHRIRGYTF
DNA: TGTGCCAGCAGTGAAGCGCACAGGATACGGGGCTACACCTTC

J: TRBJ1-3
size: -
D: -
V: TRBV7-8
CDR3: CASSPTRAGLASGNTIYF
DNA: TGTGCCAGCAGCCCAACGCGGGCAGGGTTGGCCTCTGGAAACACCATATATTTT